The 3 T cell receptor beta chains listed next were all sequenced from one sample in a study of blood T cell repertoires in COVID-19. Sequencing used immunoSEQ multiplex PCR; TCRdb keeps in-frame clones, though not all of them. The table includes under 200,000 clones, approximately 80% detected once. The sample taken for sequencing was PBMCs or T cells enriched from blood (not recorded which). The receptors were gathered from a man aged 50 to 59 who had recovered from COVID-19.

The chain links TRBV5-1 to TRBJ1-5, with D tentatively TRBD1 (5 bases). Germline-derived CDR1 and CDR2 are SGHRS and YFSETQ. V was trimmed by 3 bases and J by 7 bases, leaving 17 bases between them. This CDR3 comprises 15 residues. The CDR3 loop is CASSSVQGAGQPQHF. For the CDR3, the DNA is TGCGCCAGCAGCTCGGTTCAGGGTGCGGGGCAGCCCCAGCATTTT. Complete variable domain (other parts from reference TRBV5-1 and TRBJ1-5): KAGVTQTPRYLIKTRGQQVTLSCSPISGHRSVSWYQQTPGQGLQFLFEYFSETQRNKGNFPGRFSGRQFSNSRSEMNVSTLELGDSALYLCASSSVQGAGQPQHFGDGTRLSIL.

This chain joins TRBV9 and TRBJ2-5; D may be TRBD1 (5 bases). V shed 4 bases and J shed 5 bases, with 12 bases lying between them. There are 13 residues in the CDR3. Germline values: CDR1 SGDLS, CDR2 YYNGEE. The CDR3 protein is CASSPTAGETQYF. In nucleotides, the CDR3 is TGTGCCAGCAGCCCAACGGCAGGGGAGACCCAGTACTTC.

V and J are TRBV18 and TRBJ2-1; D remains ambiguous. Trimming shortened V by 6 bases and J by 3 bases, and 12 bases separated the two germline ends. The germline gives CDR1 KGHSH, CDR2 LQKENI. This CDR3 contains 14 residues. In DNA, the CDR3 is TGTGCCAGCTCTCCCGACAAGATCTACAATGAGCAGTTCTTC. Translation: CASSPDKIYNEQFF.